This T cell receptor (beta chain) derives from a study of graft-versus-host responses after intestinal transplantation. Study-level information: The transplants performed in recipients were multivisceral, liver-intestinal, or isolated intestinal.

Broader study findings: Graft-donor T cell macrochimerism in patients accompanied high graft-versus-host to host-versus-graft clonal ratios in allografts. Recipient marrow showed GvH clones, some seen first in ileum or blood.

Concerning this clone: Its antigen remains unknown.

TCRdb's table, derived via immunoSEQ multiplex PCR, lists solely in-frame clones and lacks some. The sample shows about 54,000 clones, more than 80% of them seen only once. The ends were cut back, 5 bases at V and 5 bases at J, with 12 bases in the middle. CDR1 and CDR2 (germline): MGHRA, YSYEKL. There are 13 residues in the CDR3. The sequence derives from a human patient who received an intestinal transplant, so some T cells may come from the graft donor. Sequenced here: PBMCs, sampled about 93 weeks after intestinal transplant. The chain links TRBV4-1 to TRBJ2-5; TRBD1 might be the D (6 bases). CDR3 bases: TGCGCCAGCAGCTACAGGGAAGGTGAGACCCAGTACTTC. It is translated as CASSYREGETQYF.